This T cell receptor beta chain stems from a study of blood T cell repertoires in COVID-19. For the study at large: Italy, Spain and the United States were the sources of the convalescent and acute COVID-19 samples. The cDNA or gDNA used as material had been derived from T cells, B-cell-depleted T cells, or PBMCs.

Seattle researchers signed up patients amid active infection and tracked them longitudinally. Original processing methods: Amplified reference gene primers provided the basis for estimating nucleated cell counts. The table came from immunoSEQ multiplex PCR; TCRdb's copy has only in-frame clones and leaves some out. The D gene and trimming were derived from the DNA, and the V and J assignments and clone size from that table. The sample includes 150,000 to 200,000 clones, about 76% seen only once; the top ten take almost 6%. In germline, CDR1 is SGHTA, CDR2 FQGTGA. This CDR3 region has 16 residues. V lost 4 bases and J lost 0, with 13 bases in between.

This clonotype was obtained from a woman in her thirties or forties with COVID-19, enrolled during active disease. The V call is TRBV7-3, the J call TRBJ2-1; D perhaps matches TRBD1 (6 bases). Sequencing used peripheral blood. For the CDR3, the DNA is TGTGCCAGCAGCTCAAATACAGGGAGCTCCTACAATGAGCAGTTCTTC. Residues: CASSSNTGSSYNEQFF.